Listed below are T cell receptor beta chains from one sample, sequenced in a study of vaccination and CD4 T cells after COVID-19. Their recognized antigens are unknown. TCRdb recomputed calls from the PCR reads with MiXCR, one row per CDR3 protein. The table has some 17,000 distinct CDR3 sequences, about 39% seen once; the top ten hold under 15%. Source material: CD4+ T cells from blood, cultured in vitro. Receptors originate from a human donor who had recovered from COVID-19. Each CDR3 is given with its conserved first and last residue. The order of the fields is clone size, D gene, J gene, V gene, CDR3 DNA, CDR3 protein. D genes are given only for firm matches. The listing skips clone size in some rows; elsewhere it reads once, few, many or a size class.

size: .
D: TRBD2
J: TRBJ2-7
V: TRBV6-1
DNA: TGTGCCAGCAGTGAAGGGGGCGGGAGGTACAACGAGCAGTACTTC
CDR3: CASSEGGGRYNEQYF

size: few
D: TRBD1
J: TRBJ1-6
V: TRBV20-1
DNA: TGCAGTGCTCCTCCCCGAGGACAGGGGCAGTCCGTTAATTCACCCCTCCACTTT
CDR3: CSAPPRGQGQSVNSPLHF

size: .
D: .
J: TRBJ2-5
V: TRBV10-3
DNA: TGTGCCATCAGTGATAAACTAGGAAAAGAGACCCAGTACTTC
CDR3: CAISDKLGKETQYF

size: .
D: .
J: TRBJ2-5
V: TRBV9
DNA: TGTGCCAGCAGCGTAGCTACAGGGGGGGACTTTCAAGAGACCCAGTACTTC
CDR3: CASSVATGGDFQETQYF

size: .
D: .
J: TRBJ2-1
V: TRBV20-1
DNA: TGCAGTCAAGAAGCAGGGTTGAATGAGCAGTTCTTC
CDR3: CSQEAGLNEQFF

size: .
D: .
J: TRBJ2-1
V: TRBV20-1
DNA: TGTCCTCGGGACGGGAGAAGTTGCAATGAGCAGTTCTTC
CDR3: CPRDGRSCNEQFF

size: .
D: TRBD1
J: TRBJ2-1
V: TRBV24-1
DNA: TGTGCCACCAGTGATTCACAGGGGGCGGACTACAATGAGCAGTTCTTC
CDR3: CATSDSQGADYNEQFF

size: few
D: .
J: TRBJ2-2
V: TRBV6-5
DNA: TGTGCCAGCAGTTATGGGGCGGAGAACACCGGGGAGCTGTTTTTT
CDR3: CASSYGAENTGELFF

size: .
D: .
J: TRBJ2-2
V: TRBV6-1
DNA: TGTGCCAGCGCCAACGACGGGAGACGGTCTTTGAACACCGGGGAGCTGTTTTTT
CDR3: CASANDGRRSLNTGELFF

size: .
D: TRBD2
J: TRBJ2-1
V: TRBV7-2
DNA: TGTGCCAGCAGCACCGCCGGGACTAGCGTGGGCTATGAGCAGTTCTTC
CDR3: CASSTAGTSVGYEQFF

size: .
D: .
J: TRBJ1-1
V: TRBV25-1
DNA: TGTGCCAGCAGTGAATATGGGGGTACCCCGAACACTGAAGCTTTCTTT
CDR3: CASSEYGGTPNTEAFF

size: .
D: .
J: TRBJ2-5
V: TRBV7-8
DNA: TGTGCCAGCAGCTTACGTCATCCGGGGGAGACCCAGTACTTC
CDR3: CASSLRHPGETQYF

size: .
D: .
J: TRBJ2-6
V: TRBV6-2/TRBV6-3
DNA: TGTGCCAGCAGGCAAAATGGGGCCAACGTCCTGACTTTC
CDR3: CASRQNGANVLTF

size: few
D: TRBD2
J: TRBJ2-1
V: TRBV20-1
DNA: TGCAGTGCTAGGGGTCCAGCGGGAGGGAGATACAATGAGCAGTTCTTC
CDR3: CSARGPAGGRYNEQFF

size: .
D: .
J: TRBJ2-7
V: TRBV12-5
DNA: TGTGCTAGTGGACTTGCGTCTGGGAACTACGAGCAGTACTTC
CDR3: CASGLASGNYEQYF

size: few
D: .
J: TRBJ2-5
V: TRBV2
DNA: TGTGCCAGCAGTGCCCAAGAGACCCAGTACTTC
CDR3: CASSAQETQYF

size: .
D: .
J: TRBJ2-7
V: TRBV28
DNA: TGTGCCAGCAGGACCGGGACACCTTCCTACGAGCAGTACTTC
CDR3: CASRTGTPSYEQYF

size: .
D: .
J: TRBJ2-7
V: TRBV28
DNA: TGTGCCAGCAGTTTAACACTAGGCGAGCAGTACTTC
CDR3: CASSLTLGEQYF

size: .
D: TRBD1
J: TRBJ1-1
V: TRBV28
DNA: TGTGCCAGCAGTTTATGGGTACAGGGGGCCCATGAAGCTTTCTTT
CDR3: CASSLWVQGAHEAFF

size: .
D: TRBD1
J: TRBJ2-3
V: TRBV6-4
DNA: TGTGCCAGCAGGGGGTTTAGCAGGGGGCTCTTGGGTACAAGAGATACGCAGTATTTT
CDR3: CASRGFSRGLLGTRDTQYF

size: .
D: .
J: TRBJ2-5
V: TRBV2
DNA: TGTGCCAGCGGGGGAACCGGGCCTAAAGAGACCCAGTACTTC
CDR3: CASGGTGPKETQYF

size: .
D: TRBD2
J: TRBJ2-7
V: TRBV18
DNA: TGTGCCAGCTCACCATGGGCACTAGCGGGATCCGAGCAGTACTTC
CDR3: CASSPWALAGSEQYF

size: few
D: .
J: TRBJ1-2
V: TRBV2
DNA: TGTGCCAGCTCTCGGGAGCGTGGCTACACCTTC
CDR3: CASSRERGYTF

size: .
D: TRBD2
J: TRBJ2-3
V: TRBV7-2
DNA: TGTGCCAGCAGCCCCACTAGCGGGACAGATACGCAGTATTTT
CDR3: CASSPTSGTDTQYF

size: .
D: TRBD1
J: TRBJ1-1
V: TRBV7-9
DNA: TGTGCCAGCAGCTCCCCCGGGACAGCGAACACTGAAGCTTTCTTT
CDR3: CASSSPGTANTEAFF

size: .
D: .
J: TRBJ1-1
V: TRBV6-1
DNA: TGTGCCAGCAGTGAAATGCGGGGGGCCCACACTGAAGCTTTCTTT
CDR3: CASSEMRGAHTEAFF

size: few
D: TRBD2
J: TRBJ2-3
V: TRBV20-1
DNA: TGCAGTGCGCTTAGCGGGTCGGTTTGGGCAGATACGCAGTATTTT
CDR3: CSALSGSVWADTQYF

size: .
D: .
J: TRBJ1-5
V: TRBV20-1
DNA: TGCAGTGGTAGTTCGAGGCAGAGCAATCAGCCCCAGCATTTT
CDR3: CSGSSRQSNQPQHF

size: few
D: .
J: TRBJ2-3
V: TRBV7-2
DNA: TGTGCCAGCAGCTTAGTAGGTCTAGATACGCAGTATTTT
CDR3: CASSLVGLDTQYF

size: medium-sized
D: .
J: TRBJ2-3
V: TRBV19
DNA: TGTGCCAGTAGTACCTCCCGGAGGGGGACGCAGTATTTT
CDR3: CASSTSRRGTQYF

size: .
D: TRBD1
J: TRBJ1-5
V: TRBV2
DNA: TGTGCCAGCAGGACAGGGGTCCTTCAGCCCCAGCATTTT
CDR3: CASRTGVLQPQHF

size: .
D: TRBD2
J: TRBJ2-3
V: TRBV19
DNA: TGTGCCAGTAGTATAGAAGGACTAGGGGGCACAGATACGCAGTATTTT
CDR3: CASSIEGLGGTDTQYF

size: .
D: .
J: TRBJ2-7
V: TRBV2
DNA: TGTGCCAGTTCCTCCCGGGGAAGCTCCTACGAGCAGTACTTC
CDR3: CASSSRGSSYEQYF

size: .
D: .
J: TRBJ1-2
V: TRBV20-1
DNA: TGCAGTGCTAGTTCGACGGGGGCCCCTGGCTACACCTTC
CDR3: CSASSTGAPGYTF

size: few
D: .
J: TRBJ1-2
V: TRBV19
DNA: TGTGCCAGTAGTATAGTGAGTGACAGTTCCTATGGCTACACCTTC
CDR3: CASSIVSDSSYGYTF

size: .
D: .
J: TRBJ1-2
V: TRBV20-1
DNA: TGCAGTGCTAGAGAAGGGGAGGGCGGCTACACCTTC
CDR3: CSAREGEGGYTF

size: .
D: TRBD2
J: TRBJ2-7
V: TRBV11-2
DNA: TGTGCCAGCAGCTCTACTAGCGGGGGCACCTACGAGCAGTACTTC
CDR3: CASSSTSGGTYEQYF

size: .
D: TRBD1
J: TRBJ2-7
V: TRBV20-1
DNA: TGCAGTGCTAGAGATGGGATCGGCAGGGGGCTCTACGAGCAGTACTTC
CDR3: CSARDGIGRGLYEQYF

size: .
D: .
J: TRBJ1-1
V: TRBV28
DNA: TGTGCAACCATCACTCAGGGCGCTGAAGCTTTCTTT
CDR3: CATITQGAEAFF

size: few
D: .
J: TRBJ1-6
V: TRBV20-1
DNA: TGCAGTGCAATCACGCTAGGGAATTCACCCCTCCACTTT
CDR3: CSAITLGNSPLHF

size: .
D: .
J: TRBJ1-1
V: TRBV2
DNA: TGTGCCAGCAGGCCCAGGGAGGTGAGTGAAGCTTTCTTT
CDR3: CASRPREVSEAFF

size: few
D: TRBD1
J: TRBJ2-7
V: TRBV28
DNA: TGTGCCAGCAGTCCCTCGGACAGGGAGAAGTACTTC
CDR3: CASSPSDREKYF

size: few
D: TRBD2
J: TRBJ2-5
V: TRBV2
DNA: TGTGCCAGCAGTCTAGCGGAAGAGACCCAGTACTTC
CDR3: CASSLAEETQYF

size: few
D: .
J: TRBJ2-7
V: TRBV20-1
DNA: TGCAGTGCTAAGATAGGCGGGAAGTACGAGCAGTACTTC
CDR3: CSAKIGGKYEQYF